Presented here are 25 T cell receptor beta chains from one specimen sequenced in a study of shared clonotypes between healthy human individuals. The naive CD8 population came from CD45RO-negative cells selected for CCR7, without terminally differentiated effector memory CD45RA+ cells. The assay was immunoSEQ multiplex PCR, and TCRdb's table has in-frame clones only and misses some. The sample has about 2.2 million clones, 93% seen once; the top ten hold about 1.7%. The sequenced sample consisted of naive CD8+ T cells from PBMCs. The source of these receptors is a man aged 18 to 30 in good health. Some clones in this sample may be carry-over from other donors' samples.

The V and J genes are TRBV4-2 and TRBJ2-2; D remains unclear. CDR3 length equals 18 residues. Trimming cost V 0 bases and J 2 bases, with 16 bases left between them. Germline CDR1 is LGHNA and CDR2 is YNFKEQ. The CDR3 nucleotides read TGTGCCAGCAGCCAAGACCCCTCGACTCCGTTCAACACCGGGGAGCTGTTTTTT. Its translation: CASSQDPSTPFNTGELFF.

CDR3 protein: CATSGGDEKLFF. CDR3 in DNA: TGTGCCACCAGCGGGGGGGATGAAAAACTGTTTTTT. The chain joins TRBV15 to TRBJ1-4; D may be TRBD1 (5 bases). Germline values: CDR1 LNHNV, CDR2 YYDKDF (reference sequence). Between the trimmed V and J ends, which lost 5 bases and 6 bases, there was a span of 7 bases. CDR3 length: 12 amino acids.

This clone was seen a few times. The rearrangement joins TRBV7-3 to TRBJ1-1; tentatively, D is TRBD1 (5 bases). This CDR3 is 13 amino acids long. Germline V gene sequence: CDR1 SGHTA, CDR2 FQGTGA. V shed 4 bases and J shed 11 bases, with 17 bases lying between them. This chain's CDR3 is CASSSSDGGDAFF. The DNA of the CDR3 is TGTGCCAGCAGCTCATCCGATGGGGGTGACGCTTTCTTT.

Turning to this clone: Other DNA sequences from this sample encode an identical CDR3 as well. V is TRBV9 and J is TRBJ2-7, with a weak D call TRBD2 (6 bases). The CDR3 totals 14 residues. Germline V gives CDR1 SGDLS, CDR2 YYNGEE. Trimming took 0 bases from V and 4 from J, leaving 11 bases between them. In nucleotides, the CDR3 is TGTGCCAGCAGCGTAGGTGGTAGCGGTTACGAGCAGTACTTC. It translates to CASSVGGSGYEQYF. Using reference TRBV9 and TRBJ2-7 for the parts outside the CDR3, the full variable domain is DSGVTQTPKHLITATGQRVTLRCSPRSGDLSVYWYQQSLDQGLQFLIQYYNGEERAKGNILERFSAQQFPDLHSELNLSSLELGDSALYFCASSVGGSGYEQYFGPGTRLTVT.

There are a few counts of this clone. This rearrangement joins TRBV12-5 to TRBJ1-1; D is ambiguous. V shed 4 bases and J shed 6 bases, with 6 bases lying between them. CDR1 LGHNT and CDR2 FRNRAP come from the germline V gene. The CDR3 extends over 11 amino acids. The DNA of the CDR3 is TGTGCTAGTGGTTCCCCCCCTGAAGCTTTCTTT. Its protein product is CASGSPPEAFF. The full variable domain, rest sourced from reference TRBV12-5 and TRBJ1-1, is DARVTQTPRHKVTEMGQEVTMRCQPILGHNTVFWYRQTMMQGLELLAYFRNRAPLDDSGMPKDRFSAEMPDATLATLKIQPSEPRDSAVYFCASGSPPEAFFGQGTRLTVV.

This clone has only one observation. This chain connects TRBV29-1 to TRBJ2-7, with 10 bases aligning to TRBD2. CDR1 is SQVTM and CDR2 is ANQGSEA in the germline V gene. V trimming: 3 bases; J trimming: 4 bases; junction bases outside the gene matches: 12. The CDR3 contains 16 residues. CDR3 in DNA: TGCAGCGTTGAGACCGTCCTTCTAGCGGGAGAGTACGAGCAGTACTTC. It translates to CSVETVLLAGEYEQYF.

The rearrangement links TRBV25-1 to TRBJ2-3, with D uncertain. V lost 2 bases to trimming and J lost 2 bases, with 2 bases between them. Germline loops: CDR1 MGHDK, CDR2 SYGVNS. There are 12 residues in the CDR3. The CDR3 region is CASSENTDTQYF. The CDR3 DNA is TGTGCCAGCAGTGAAAACACAGATACGCAGTATTTT. Full variable domain (rest looked up from reference TRBV25-1 and TRBJ2-3): EADIYQTPRYLVIGTGKKITLECSQTMGHDKMYWYQQDPGMELHLIHYSYGVNSTEKGDLSSESTVSRIRTEHFPLTLESARPSHTSQYLCASSENTDTQYFGPGTRLTVL.

The V and J genes are TRBV6-4 and TRBJ2-3, with 10 bases matching TRBD2. The CDR3 totals 14 residues. The germline V gene has CDR1 MRHNA and CDR2 SNTAGT. With V trimmed by 4 bases and J by 4 bases, 2 bases remained unmatched. The CDR3 DNA reads as TGTGCCAGCAGTGGGACTAGCGGACCAGATACGCAGTATTTT. It codes for CASSGTSGPDTQYF.

V is TRBV5-5 and J is TRBJ1-5, with D unclear. Germline V lookup: CDR1 SGHKS, CDR2 YYEKEE (reference sequence). This CDR3 contains 15 residues. The ends were cut back, 3 bases at V and 0 bases at J, with 10 bases in the middle. The CDR3 sequence is CASSYGQNSNQPQHF. The CDR3 nucleotides are TGTGCCAGCAGCTACGGGCAAAATAGCAATCAGCCCCAGCATTTT.

The rearrangement links TRBV14 to TRBJ1-1; 8 nucleotides agree with TRBD1. Germline CDR1 SGHDN, CDR2 FVKESK. The CDR3 totals 15 residues. Trimming cost V 4 bases and J 5 bases; bases outside gene matches: 9. This CDR3 reads CASSPFRDRSTEAFF. CDR3 nucleotide sequence: TGTGCCAGCAGCCCTTTCCGGGACAGGAGTACTGAAGCTTTCTTT.

The V gene is TRBV18, the J gene TRBJ2-7; the D gene is possibly TRBD2 (6 bases). Germline loops: CDR1 KGHSH, CDR2 LQKENI. V was trimmed by 2 bases and J by 3 bases, leaving 14 bases between them. The CDR3 sequence is 15 residues long. CDR3 sequence: CASSPSLGGNYEQYF. The CDR3 DNA is TGTGCCAGCTCACCATCCTTGGGAGGAAACTACGAGCAGTACTTC.

V and J are TRBV5-8 and TRBJ2-1; a weak D match, TRBD2 (5 bases). In germline, CDR1 is SGHTS, CDR2 YDEGEE. V was trimmed by 0 bases and J by 15 bases, leaving 13 bases between them. This CDR3 comprises 12 residues. In DNA form, the CDR3 reads TGTGCCAGCAGCTTGGGGAGCCCAGGAGGGTTCTTC. Amino acid sequence: CASSLGSPGGFF.

V usage is TRBV7-9 and J usage is TRBJ2-1; D might be TRBD1 (6 bases). Germline V CDR1 and CDR2: SEHNR, FQNEAQ (reference sequence). Trimming removed 10 bases at V and 2 bases at J, with 18 bases between. CDR3 length: 15 amino acids. DNA of the CDR3: TGTGCCAACACGCGCACAGGGCTTGCCTACAATGAGCAGTTCTTC. This gives the protein CANTRTGLAYNEQFF.

Comments on this clone: Other nucleotide sequences from this sample produce the same CDR3. This sequence joins TRBV28 and TRBJ1-5; D not certain. From germline, CDR1 is MDHEN and CDR2 SYDVKM. This CDR3 comprises 14 residues. Trimming took off 4 bases at V and 7 bases at J, with 14 bases between the two ends. CDR3 amino acids: CASSSTGGWQPQHF. The CDR3 nucleotides read TGTGCCAGCAGTTCGACGGGAGGATGGCAGCCCCAGCATTTT. Filled out from reference TRBV28 and TRBJ1-5, the complete variable domain reads DVKVTQSSRYLVKRTGEKVFLECVQDMDHENMFWYRQDPGLGLRLIYFSYDVKMKEKGDIPEGYSVSREKKERFSLILESASTNQTSMYLCASSSTGGWQPQHFGDGTRLSIL.

The V call is TRBV27, the J call TRBJ2-2; tentatively, D is TRBD1 or TRBD2 (5 bases each). Trimming removed 8 bases at V and 6 bases at J, with 16 bases between. The CDR3 covers 14 residues. Germline lookup yields CDR1 MNHEY and CDR2 SMNVEV (reference sequence). The CDR3 is CASGWTGTSGELFF. CDR3 in DNA: TGTGCCAGCGGGTGGACCGGGACGTCCGGGGAGCTGTTTTTT.

The CDR3 here is CASSQDFGRFYGYTF. The CDR3 nucleotides read TGTGCCAGCAGCCAAGATTTTGGACGATTCTATGGCTACACCTTC. The chain couples TRBV14 to TRBJ1-2, with D unclear. Germline lookup yields CDR1 SGHDN and CDR2 FVKESK. The CDR3 covers 15 residues. The V gene lost 0 bases and the J gene lost 4 bases, with 12 bases spanning the gap.

This clone was detected only once. This chain uses TRBV7-8 with TRBJ2-1, with TRBD2 matching over 7 bases. Trimming cost V 1 base and J 4 bases; bases outside gene matches: 7. Germline values: CDR1 SGHVS, CDR2 FQNEAQ. The CDR3 has 16 amino acids. The CDR3 region has the DNA TGTGCCAGCAGCTTAGAGGTGGGAGGGCCTTACAATGAGCAGTTCTTC. It is translated as CASSLEVGGPYNEQFF.

This clone showed up just once. The sample has other DNA sequences that encode this CDR3 too. The chain links TRBV9 to TRBJ2-3; a weak D match, TRBD2 (6 bases). The length of the CDR3 is 14 residues. Germline loops: CDR1 SGDLS, CDR2 YYNGEE. The ends were cut back, 0 bases at V and 4 bases at J, with 9 bases in the middle. CDR3 residues: CASSVAGVADTQYF. The CDR3 region has the DNA TGTGCCAGCAGCGTAGCGGGAGTGGCAGATACGCAGTATTTT.

Note on this clone: The sample contains more than one DNA sequence encoding this CDR3. The gene calls are TRBV5-1 and TRBJ2-2; no definite D call. V lost 2 bases and J 5 bases, leaving 4 bases between the germline ends. There are 12 residues in the CDR3. Germline values: CDR1 SGHRS, CDR2 YFSETQ. CDR3 sequence reads: CASSFRTGELFF. Here the CDR3 DNA reads TGCGCCAGCAGCTTTCGAACCGGGGAGCTGTTTTTT.

The chain employs TRBV7-9 and TRBJ1-3; 8 positions match TRBD1. V lost 4 bases and J lost 2; bases outside the gene matches: 7. The CDR3 contains 16 residues. CDR1 and CDR2 (germline): SEHNR, FQNEAQ (reference sequence). CDR3 region: CASSSTDRGPGNTIYF. The CDR3 DNA sequence: TGTGCCAGCAGCTCGACTGACAGGGGACCTGGAAACACCATATATTTT. Together with reference TRBV7-9 and TRBJ1-3, the CDR3 gives the full variable domain: DTGVSQNPRHKITKRGQNVTFRCDPISEHNRLYWYRQTLGQGPEFLTYFQNEAQLEKSRLLSDRFSAERPKGSFSTLEIQRTEQGDSAMYLCASSSTDRGPGNTIYFGEGSWLTVV.

This clone has a single count. This chain links TRBV19 with TRBJ2-2, with D tentatively TRBD2 (5 bases). The CDR3 length is 14 residues. Germline V gene data show CDR1 as LNHDA and CDR2 as SQIVND (reference sequence). V lost 8 bases and J 5 bases, leaving 15 bases between the germline ends. The CDR3 nucleotides are TGTGCCAGTGGAGCGGCGCGAGATACCGGGGAGCTGTTTTTT. It encodes CASGAARDTGELFF.

The V gene is TRBV18, the J gene TRBJ2-1, with D possibly TRBD2 on 6 matching bases. Trimming stripped 3 bases from V and 8 bases from J, with 17 bases between. Germline CDR1 KGHSH, CDR2 LQKENI. This CDR3 region has 15 residues. This chain's CDR3 is CASSPPGLPRDEQFF. DNA of the CDR3: TGTGCCAGCTCACCGCCGGGACTTCCCAGAGATGAGCAGTTCTTC.

This clone has more than one count but fewer than ten. Other DNA sequences from this sample encode an identical CDR3 as well. The chain has TRBV7-9 and TRBJ1-5; D call uncertain. This CDR3 is built from 15 residues. Looked up from germline, CDR1 is SEHNR and CDR2 is FQNEAQ (reference sequence). The V end lost 5 bases, the J end lost 0 bases, and 11 bases lay between the germline ends. CDR3 coding DNA: TGTGCCAGCAGCCCGCCGGGGTCTAGCAATCAGCCCCAGCATTTT. Protein product: CASSPPGSSNQPQHF.

This chain connects TRBV4-3 to TRBJ1-2, with D perhaps matching TRBD1 (6 bases). In germline, CDR1 is LGHNA, CDR2 YSLEER. V was shortened by 0 bases and J by 5 bases, with 19 bases between the two germline ends. The CDR3 is 17 residues long. CDR3 nucleotides: TGCGCCAGCAGCCAAGACCCCCGCCCGGCAGGGGAGTATGGCTACACCTTC. As protein: CASSQDPRPAGEYGYTF.

The V gene is TRBV19, the J gene TRBJ1-5; D is unresolved. Trimming shortened V by 8 bases and J by 2 bases, and 16 bases separated the two germline ends. The CDR3 contains 15 residues. Looked up from germline, CDR1 is LNHDA and CDR2 is SQIVND (reference sequence). The CDR3 region is CASLDYLGGNQPQHF. The CDR3 DNA follows: TGTGCCAGTTTGGATTACCTTGGTGGCAATCAGCCCCAGCATTTT.